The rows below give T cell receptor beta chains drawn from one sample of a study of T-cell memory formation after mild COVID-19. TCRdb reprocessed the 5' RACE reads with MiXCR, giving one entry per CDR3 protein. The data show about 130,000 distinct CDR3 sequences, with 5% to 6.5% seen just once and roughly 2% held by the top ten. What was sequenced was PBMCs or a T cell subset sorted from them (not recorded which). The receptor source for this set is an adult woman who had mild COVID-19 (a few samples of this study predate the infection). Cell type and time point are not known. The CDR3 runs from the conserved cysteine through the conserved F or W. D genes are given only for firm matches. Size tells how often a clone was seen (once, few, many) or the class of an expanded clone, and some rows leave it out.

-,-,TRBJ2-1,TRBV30,CAWILSDIMIYNEQFF,TGTGCCTGGATCTTGTCGGACATAATGATTTACAATGAGCAGTTCTTC
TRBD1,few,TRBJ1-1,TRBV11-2,CASSMDRGTEAFF,TGTGCCAGCAGCATGGACAGGGGGACTGAAGCTTTCTTT
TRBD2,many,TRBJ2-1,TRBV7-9,CASSSLGAGVSYNEQFF,TGTGCCAGCAGCTCTCTCGGGGCGGGAGTCTCCTACAATGAGCAGTTCTTC
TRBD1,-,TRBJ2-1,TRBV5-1,CASSVDRPGNEQFF,TGCGCCAGCAGCGTGGACAGGCCCGGGAATGAGCAGTTCTTC
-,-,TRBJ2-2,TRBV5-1,CASGPSAGNTGELFF,TGCGCCAGCGGGCCCTCAGCAGGGAACACCGGGGAGCTGTTTTTT
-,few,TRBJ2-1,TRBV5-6,CASSSLGGYNEQFF,TGTGCCAGCAGCAGCTTGGGTGGGTACAATGAGCAGTTCTTC
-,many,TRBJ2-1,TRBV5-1,CASSFVIGGYNEQFF,TGCGCCAGCAGCTTTGTGATAGGGGGCTACAATGAGCAGTTCTTC
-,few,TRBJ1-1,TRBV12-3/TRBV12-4,CASSLRGADTEAFF,TGTGCCAGCAGTTTACGAGGGGCGGACACTGAAGCTTTCTTT
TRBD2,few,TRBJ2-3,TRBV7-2,CASRTFSSGASTDTQYF,TGTGCCAGCAGGACCTTCTCTAGCGGGGCGAGCACAGATACGCAGTATTTT
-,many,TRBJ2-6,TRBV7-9,CASSDTGSSGANVLTF,TGTGCCAGCAGTGATACCGGGAGCTCTGGGGCCAACGTCCTGACTTTC
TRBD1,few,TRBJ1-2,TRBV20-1,CSALKTGVLYGYTF,TGCAGTGCTCTTAAGACAGGGGTGCTCTATGGCTACACCTTC
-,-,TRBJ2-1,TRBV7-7,CASSHSGASEQFF,TGTGCTAGCAGCCACTCAGGGGCTAGCGAGCAGTTCTTC
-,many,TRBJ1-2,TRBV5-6,CASSQTQGSYGYTF,TGTGCCAGCAGCCAGACACAGGGCTCCTATGGCTACACCTTC
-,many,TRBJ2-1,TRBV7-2,CASSITGTILYNEQFF,TGTGCCAGCAGCATCACCGGGACAATTCTTTACAATGAGCAGTTCTTC
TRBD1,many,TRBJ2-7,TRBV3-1,CASSLVGTGVHEQYF,TGTGCCAGCAGCCTCGTGGGGACAGGGGTGCACGAGCAGTACTTC
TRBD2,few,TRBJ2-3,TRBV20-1,CSARGLAGSFTDTQYF,TGCAGTGCTAGGGGACTAGCGGGGTCCTTCACAGATACGCAGTATTTT
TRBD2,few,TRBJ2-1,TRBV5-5,CASSLSLAGGREFF,TGTGCCAGCAGCTTGTCACTAGCGGGAGGGCGGGAGTTCTTC
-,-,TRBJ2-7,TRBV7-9,CASSLALEPYEQYF,TGTGCCAGCAGCTTAGCGCTGGAACCCTACGAGCAGTACTTC
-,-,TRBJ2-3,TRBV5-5,CASSWRGMPDDTQYF,TGTGCCAGCAGCTGGCGAGGTATGCCGGATGATACGCAGTATTTT
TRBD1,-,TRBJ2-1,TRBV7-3,CASSKGTGNNEQFF,TGTGCCAGCAGCAAAGGGACAGGGAACAATGAGCAGTTCTTC
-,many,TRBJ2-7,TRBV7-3,CASSLGSGLEQYF,TGTGCCAGCAGCTTAGGGTCGGGGTTGGAGCAGTACTTC
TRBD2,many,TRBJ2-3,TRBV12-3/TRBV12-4,CASSSGRKNTQYF,TGTGCCAGCTCTAGCGGGAGAAAGAATACGCAGTATTTT
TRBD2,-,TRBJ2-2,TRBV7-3,CASSHRGGHINTGELFF,TGTGCCAGCAGCCACCGGGGGGGACATATAAACACCGGGGAGCTGTTTTTT
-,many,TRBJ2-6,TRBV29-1,CSVGASGANVLTF,TGCAGCGTTGGTGCCTCTGGGGCCAACGTCCTGACTTTC
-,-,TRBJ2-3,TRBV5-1,CASRNPLREDTQYF,TGCGCCAGCAGAAATCCCCTCCGGGAAGATACGCAGTATTTT
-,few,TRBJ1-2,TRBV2,CASGSSSYGYTF,TGTGCCAGCGGCTCCAGTAGCTATGGCTACACCTTC
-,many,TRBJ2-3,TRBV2,CASSVNRASTDTQYF,TGTGCCAGCAGTGTGAACAGAGCTAGCACAGATACGCAGTATTTT
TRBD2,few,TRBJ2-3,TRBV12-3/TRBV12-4,CASSLARGASGGLIYISSTDTQYF,TGTGCCAGCAGTTTAGCGCGTGGGGCTAGCGGGGGGCTTATTTATATATCTAGCACAGATACGCAGTATTTT
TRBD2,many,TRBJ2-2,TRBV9,CASSDGLAGTGELFF,TGTGCCAGCAGTGATGGACTAGCAGGCACCGGGGAGCTGTTTTTT
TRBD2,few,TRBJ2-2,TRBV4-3,CASSPPWTSGRWNTGELFF,TGCGCCAGCAGCCCCCCATGGACTAGCGGGAGGTGGAACACCGGGGAGCTGTTTTTT
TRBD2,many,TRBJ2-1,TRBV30,CAWSLSRTSGHNEQFF,TGTGCCTGGAGCCTATCTCGGACTAGCGGACACAATGAGCAGTTCTTC
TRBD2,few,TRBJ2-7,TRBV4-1,CASSQVFGGGAFEQYF,TGCGCCAGCAGCCAAGTGTTTGGCGGGGGGGCCTTTGAGCAGTACTTC
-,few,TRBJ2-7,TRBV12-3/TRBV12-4,CASSPDGRREYF,TGTGCCAGCAGCCCCGACGGGAGAAGAGAGTACTTC
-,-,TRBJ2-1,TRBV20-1,CSIVSPALNEQFF,TGCAGTATTGTCAGTCCGGCCCTAAATGAGCAGTTCTTC
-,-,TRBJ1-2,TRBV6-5,CASSPTKNYGYTF,TGTGCCAGCAGTCCGACAAAAAACTATGGCTACACCTTC
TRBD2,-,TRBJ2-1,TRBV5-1,CASSWTSLTNEQFF,TGCGCCAGCAGCTGGACTAGCTTAACCAATGAGCAGTTCTTC
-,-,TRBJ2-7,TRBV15,CATSSTRGGYEQYF,TGTGCCACCAGCAGTACCCGAGGGGGGTACGAGCAGTACTTC
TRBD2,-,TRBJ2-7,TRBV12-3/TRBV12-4,CASKRLAGPYEQYF,TGTGCCAGCAAAAGACTAGCGGGGCCCTACGAGCAGTACTTC
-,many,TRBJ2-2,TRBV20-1,CSARDPGGPGNTGELFF,TGCAGTGCTAGAGATCCTGGGGGGCCTGGGAACACCGGGGAGCTGTTTTTT
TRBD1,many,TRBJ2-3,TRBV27,CASSRDRVIDTQYF,TGTGCCAGCAGTCGGGACAGGGTGATAGATACGCAGTATTTT
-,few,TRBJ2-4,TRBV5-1,CASSRGNLLAKNIQYF,TGCGCCAGCAGCCGAGGGAACCTCCTAGCCAAAAACATTCAGTACTTC
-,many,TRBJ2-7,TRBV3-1,CASSRSTYEQYF,TGTGCCAGCAGCCGATCCACCTACGAGCAGTACTTC
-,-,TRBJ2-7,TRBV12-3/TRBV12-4,CASSLTRGAFEQYF,TGTGCCAGCAGTTTAACAAGGGGAGCCTTCGAGCAGTACTTC
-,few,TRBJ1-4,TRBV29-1,CSVQGGSEKLFF,TGCAGCGTGCAAGGGGGAAGTGAAAAACTGTTTTTT
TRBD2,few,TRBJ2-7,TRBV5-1,CASSNLAGAGEYEQYF,TGCGCCAGCAGCAACCTAGCGGGGGCCGGTGAATACGAGCAGTACTTC
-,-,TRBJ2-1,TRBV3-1,CASSQRTANNEQFF,TGTGCCAGCAGCCAACGGACAGCAAACAATGAGCAGTTCTTC
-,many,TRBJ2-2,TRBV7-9,CASSFQTVNGELFF,TGTGCCAGCAGCTTTCAAACAGTTAACGGGGAGCTGTTTTTT
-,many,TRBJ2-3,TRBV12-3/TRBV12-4,CASSLRESGTDTQYF,TGTGCCAGCAGTCTACGGGAGTCGGGCACAGATACGCAGTATTTT
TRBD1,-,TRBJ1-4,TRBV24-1,CATSESGQGSEKLFF,TGTGCCACCAGTGAATCGGGACAGGGGAGCGAAAAACTGTTTTTT
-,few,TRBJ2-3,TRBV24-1,CATSGLTASTDTQYF,TGTGCCACCAGTGGTTTGACTGCTAGCACAGATACGCAGTATTTT
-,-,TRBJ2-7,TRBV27,CASSVKVRRREEQYF,TGTGCCAGCAGTGTAAAGGTCAGGAGACGTGAGGAGCAGTACTTC
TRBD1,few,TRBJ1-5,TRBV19,CASREQGWSNQPQHF,TGTGCCAGTAGAGAACAGGGGTGGAGCAATCAGCCCCAGCATTTT
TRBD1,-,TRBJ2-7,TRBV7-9,CASRSGTGRYEQYF,TGTGCCAGCAGGTCCGGGACAGGGCGCTACGAGCAGTACTTC
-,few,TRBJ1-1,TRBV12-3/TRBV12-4,CASSLALPEAFF,TGTGCCAGCAGTTTAGCTCTCCCTGAAGCTTTCTTT
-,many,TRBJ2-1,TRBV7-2,CASSLVESNEQFF,TGTGCCAGCAGCTTAGTAGAAAGCAATGAGCAGTTCTTC
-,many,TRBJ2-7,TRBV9,CASSVAPGSGYEQYF,TGTGCCAGCAGCGTAGCGCCGGGTTCAGGCTACGAGCAGTACTTC
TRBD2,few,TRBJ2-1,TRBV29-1,CSASGRSYNEQFF,TGCAGCGCTAGCGGGCGCTCCTACAATGAGCAGTTCTTC
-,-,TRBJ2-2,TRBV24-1,CATRGQAGNTGELFF,TGTGCCACCAGGGGTCAAGCGGGGAACACCGGGGAGCTGTTTTTT
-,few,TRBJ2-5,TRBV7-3,CASSLRGGETQYF,TGTGCCAGCAGCTTGAGGGGTGGGGAGACCCAGTACTTC
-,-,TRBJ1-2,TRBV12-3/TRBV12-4,CASSHGYGYTF,TGTGCCAGCAGCCACGGCTATGGCTACACCTTC